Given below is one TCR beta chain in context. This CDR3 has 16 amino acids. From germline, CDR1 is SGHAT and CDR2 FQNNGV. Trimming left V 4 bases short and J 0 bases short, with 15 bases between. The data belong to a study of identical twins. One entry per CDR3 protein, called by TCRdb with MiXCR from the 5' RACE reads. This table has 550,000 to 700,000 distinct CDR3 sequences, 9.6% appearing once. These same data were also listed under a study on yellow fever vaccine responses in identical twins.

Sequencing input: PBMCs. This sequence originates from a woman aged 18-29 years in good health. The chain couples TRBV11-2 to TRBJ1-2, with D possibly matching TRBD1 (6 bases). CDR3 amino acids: CASSSPRTASNYGYTF. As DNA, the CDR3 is TGTGCCAGCAGCTCCCCGCGGACAGCTTCTAACTATGGCTACACCTTC. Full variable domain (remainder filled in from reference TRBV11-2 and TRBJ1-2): EAGVAQSPRYKIIEKRQSVAFWCNPISGHATLYWYQQILGQGPKLLIQFQNNGVVDDSQLPKDRFSAERLKGVDSTLKIQPAKLEDSAVYLCASSSPRTASNYGYTFGSGTRLTVV.